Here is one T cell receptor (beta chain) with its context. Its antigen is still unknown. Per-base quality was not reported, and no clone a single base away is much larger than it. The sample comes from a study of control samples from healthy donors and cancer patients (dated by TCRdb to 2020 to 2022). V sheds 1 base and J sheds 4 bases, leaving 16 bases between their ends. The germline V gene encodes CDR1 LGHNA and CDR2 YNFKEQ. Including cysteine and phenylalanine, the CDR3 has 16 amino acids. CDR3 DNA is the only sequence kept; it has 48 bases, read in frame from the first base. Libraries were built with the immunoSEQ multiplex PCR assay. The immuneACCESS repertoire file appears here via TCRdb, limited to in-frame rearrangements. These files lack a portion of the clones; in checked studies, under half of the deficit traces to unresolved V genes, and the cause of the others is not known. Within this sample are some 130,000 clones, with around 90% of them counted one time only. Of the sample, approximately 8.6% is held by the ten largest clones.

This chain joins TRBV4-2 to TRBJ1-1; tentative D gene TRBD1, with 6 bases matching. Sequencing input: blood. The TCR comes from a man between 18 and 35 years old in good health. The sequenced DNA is TGTGCCAGCAGCCAAGTCTCCTTAGGGGGGGGCACTGAAGCTTTCTTT. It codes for CASSQVSLGGGTEAFF.